These T cell receptor beta chains were read from a single sample in a study of shared clonotypes between healthy human individuals. Some clones are missing from TCRdb's copy, which holds only in-frame ones; the method was immunoSEQ multiplex PCR. Counted here are about 680,000 clones, around 90% occurring once; the ten biggest clones make up 24%. Sequenced input: naive CD8+ T cells sorted from blood. These receptors originate from a man aged 25 to 45 in good health. Each CDR3 is given with its conserved first and last residue. The D gene is left open where the match is weak. Expanded clones are given a class, and other clones once, few, many or no size at all.

NA	TRBV30	TRBJ2-1	once	12	TGTGCCTGGAGCGCAAGTTACAATGAGCAGTTCTTC	CAWSASYNEQFF
NA	TRBV10-3	TRBJ2-1	NA	17	TGTGCCATCAGTGAGTTTGGGCGTGCGGACAGCTACAATGAGCAGTTCTTC	CAISEFGRADSYNEQFF
NA	TRBV7-6	TRBJ2-1	NA	18	TGTGCCAGCAGCCCCCGTGGCAATTTAGGACCGGCGGACAATGAGCAGTTCTTC	CASSPRGNLGPADNEQFF
NA	TRBV27	TRBJ2-7	NA	11	TGTGCCAGCAGCCTTGGCGGCGAGCAGTACTTC	CASSLGGEQYF
NA	TRBV11-2	TRBJ2-1	NA	14	TGTGCCAGCAGCTTAGTTGGAGGGTCCCGTGAGCAGTTCTTC	CASSLVGGSREQFF
TRBD2	TRBV13	TRBJ2-7	NA	15	TGTGCCAGCAGCTTAGGGGCGGGAGTTGGGTACGAGCAGTACTTC	CASSLGAGVGYEQYF
NA	TRBV10-1	TRBJ2-3	few	12	TGCGCCAGCAGCACCGGCACAGATACGCAGTATTTT	CASSTGTDTQYF
TRBD1	TRBV18	TRBJ2-7	NA	15	TGTGCCAGCTCACTGGGACAGGACCAAACCTACGAGCAGTACTTC	CASSLGQDQTYEQYF
TRBD2	TRBV11-2	TRBJ2-3	NA	18	TGTGCCAGCAGCTTTGTCCCCTCCAAAGCGGGAGTCACAGATACGCAGTATTTT	CASSFVPSKAGVTDTQYF
TRBD1	TRBV11-2	TRBJ1-4	NA	15	TGTGCCAGCAGCTCTCCAGGGGGGGAGGAGGGAAAACTGTTTTTT	CASSSPGGEEGKLFF
NA	TRBV7-9	TRBJ1-1	many	14	TGTGCCAGCAGCTTAGGTCTGGGAGACACTGAAGCTTTCTTT	CASSLGLGDTEAFF
NA	TRBV6-5	TRBJ2-7	NA	16	TGTGCCAGCAGTTACGGTGGATTAGCGGTTCCCTACGAGCAGTACTTC	CASSYGGLAVPYEQYF
NA	TRBV6-5	TRBJ2-7	NA	15	TGTGCCAGCACCCTCACTAAGGGCACGGAGTACGAGCAGTACTTC	CASTLTKGTEYEQYF
TRBD2	TRBV6-1	TRBJ2-7	NA	14	TGTGCCACCGATCAACTAGCGGGAAAATACGAGCAGTACTTC	CATDQLAGKYEQYF
NA	TRBV29-1	TRBJ1-1	NA	12	TGCAGCGTTTGGTGGGGGGGCACTGAAGCTTTCTTT	CSVWWGGTEAFF
NA	TRBV27	TRBJ2-2	NA	13	TGTGCCAGCGGAACTCCGAACACCGGGGAGCTGTTTTTT	CASGTPNTGELFF
NA	TRBV4-1	TRBJ1-4	NA	12	TGCGCCAGCAGCCAAGAGCCGGAAAAACTGTTTTTT	CASSQEPEKLFF
NA	TRBV5-1	TRBJ2-2	NA	12	TGCGCCAGCAGCTTGGCCGCTGGAGAGCTGTTTTTT	CASSLAAGELFF
TRBD1	TRBV2	TRBJ1-2	NA	17	TGTGCCAGCAGTCCAACCGGGACAGAGTATACTAACTATGGCTACACCTTC	CASSPTGTEYTNYGYTF
TRBD1	TRBV10-2	TRBJ1-5	NA	16	TGCGCCAGCAGTGGGCCACCCCGGACAGGGTATCAGCCCCAGCATTTT	CASSGPPRTGYQPQHF
NA	TRBV14	TRBJ2-7	NA	13	TGTGCCAGCAGCCATCGGCAGAACTACGAGCAGTACTTC	CASSHRQNYEQYF
NA	TRBV21-1	TRBJ1-5	once	15	TGTGCCAGCAGCACTAAGACAGGGGGGAACCAGCCCCAGCATTTT	CASSTKTGGNQPQHF
NA	TRBV11-2	TRBJ2-7	NA	13	TGTGCCAGCAGTCGACGGGTCGCCTACGAGCAGTACTTC	CASSRRVAYEQYF
NA	TRBV13	TRBJ2-7	NA	12	TGTGCCAGCAGCTTAGGAGTAGACGAGCAGTACTTC	CASSLGVDEQYF
TRBD2	TRBV7-2	TRBJ2-3	NA	16	TGTGCCAGCAGCTTACTAGCGGGACCGGGGGGAGATACGCAGTATTTT	CASSLLAGPGGDTQYF
TRBD1	TRBV28	TRBJ2-1	NA	15	TGTGCCAGCAGTTTAATGGGACAGGCCCTAAATGAGCAGTTCTTC	CASSLMGQALNEQFF
TRBD2	TRBV7-9	TRBJ2-3	NA	19	TGTGCCAGCAGCCCCCCCTTAGCGGGAGGCCCCGCTTGGACAGATACGCAGTATTTT	CASSPPLAGGPAWTDTQYF
TRBD1	TRBV2	TRBJ2-7	once	14	TGTGCCAGCAGGGACGGACAGGGACCCTACGAGCAGTACTTC	CASRDGQGPYEQYF
NA	TRBV5-4	TRBJ2-1	few	15	TGTGCCAGCAGTACGAGCGGGACAACCTACAATGAGCAGTTCTTC	CASSTSGTTYNEQFF
NA	TRBV5-4	TRBJ2-7	NA	15	TGTGCCAGCAGCTCTTTGGGGGAGAGTCCCTACGAGCAGTACTTC	CASSSLGESPYEQYF
TRBD1	TRBV2	TRBJ2-7	few	11	TGTGCCAGCAGCAGGGGGCGCGAGCAGTACTTC	CASSRGREQYF
NA	TRBV27	TRBJ1-5	NA	16	TGTGCCAGCAGTCCCTTAACGCGACTGATCAATCAGCCCCAGCATTTT	CASSPLTRLINQPQHF
NA	TRBV5-1	TRBJ2-3	NA	17	TGCGCCAGCAGCTTGGACCCGACAGGGACTAGCACAGATACGCAGTATTTT	CASSLDPTGTSTDTQYF
TRBD1	TRBV2	TRBJ2-2	NA	14	TGTGCCAGCAGCTACGGACAGGGGGCCGGGGAGCTGTTTTTT	CASSYGQGAGELFF
NA	TRBV2	TRBJ2-1	NA	14	TGTGCCAGCAGTGGGAGGGTGGGAGACCATGAGCAGTTCTTC	CASSGRVGDHEQFF
NA	TRBV4-2	TRBJ2-3	NA	12	TGTGCCAGCCGCCGCGGGGCAGATACGCAGTATTTT	CASRRGADTQYF
NA	TRBV27	TRBJ2-5	NA	13	TGTGCCAGCAGTTTAAGGGGGACCGAGACCCAGTACTTC	CASSLRGTETQYF
NA	TRBV28	TRBJ1-5	NA	15	TGTGCCAGCAGTTTATCCGGGGCAAGCAATCAGCCCCAGCATTTT	CASSLSGASNQPQHF
NA	TRBV2	TRBJ2-7	NA	13	TGTGCCAGCAGACCCCCTCTCTCCTACGAGCAGTACTTC	CASRPPLSYEQYF
TRBD1	TRBV11-2	TRBJ1-5	NA	15	TGTGCCAGCAGCCGAAGGACAGGGTTCAATCAGCCCCAGCATTTT	CASSRRTGFNQPQHF
TRBD1	TRBV4-1	TRBJ1-5	NA	16	TGCGCCAGCAGCCAAGTTCAGGGGGGAGGAAATCAGCCCCAGCATTTT	CASSQVQGGGNQPQHF
NA	TRBV7-6	TRBJ2-2	NA	14	TGTGCCAGCAGCCCCGCAGGGGACACCGGGGAGCTGTTTTTT	CASSPAGDTGELFF
NA	TRBV7-2	TRBJ2-7	NA	14	TGTGCCAGCAGCATGGACCGTCTTAGCGACGAGCAGTACTTC	CASSMDRLSDEQYF
NA	TRBV7-6	TRBJ1-1	NA	13	TGTGCCAGCAGCTTAGAACTGAACACTGAAGCTTTCTTT	CASSLELNTEAFF
TRBD1	TRBV19	TRBJ2-1	NA	15	TGTGCCAGTAGTTTCCGGGACAGCTCCTACAATGAGCAGTTCTTC	CASSFRDSSYNEQFF
TRBD2	TRBV28	TRBJ2-1	NA	15	TGTGCCAGCAGTTTGGATCTAGCGGGAAGCAATGAGCAGTTCTTC	CASSLDLAGSNEQFF
NA	TRBV4-3	TRBJ1-1	NA	13	TGCGCCAGCAGCCAAGGGGGGAGGACTGAAGCTTTCTTT	CASSQGGRTEAFF
TRBD1	TRBV27	TRBJ1-2	NA	13	TGTGCCAGCAGTTTCGGACAGGGATTTGGCTACACCTTC	CASSFGQGFGYTF
TRBD2	TRBV9	TRBJ2-1	NA	13	TGTGCCAGCAGCCCCGATGCGTCTAGCGGGAAGTTCTTC	CASSPDASSGKFF
NA	TRBV7-2	TRBJ2-7	once	13	TGTGCCAGCAGCTTACCCCCCTCCGACGAGCAGTACTTC	CASSLPPSDEQYF
NA	TRBV18	TRBJ2-5	NA	17	TGTGCCAGCTCACCACCTATTACCGGGCCGTACCAAGAGACCCAGTACTTC	CASSPPITGPYQETQYF
NA	TRBV27	TRBJ2-3	NA	14	TGTGCCAGCAGTTTAACGAGTTTTTCAGATACGCAGTATTTT	CASSLTSFSDTQYF
TRBD1	TRBV6-6	TRBJ2-3	few	15	TGTGCCAGCAACAACGGACAGGGGGTAACAGATACGCAGTATTTT	CASNNGQGVTDTQYF
TRBD2	TRBV7-9	TRBJ2-3	NA	15	TGTGCCAGCGGAAGGACTAGCGGGACCACAGATACGCAGTATTTT	CASGRTSGTTDTQYF
TRBD2	TRBV2	TRBJ2-1	NA	14	TGTGCCAGAGGGGGACTAGCGAATTACAATGAGCAGTTCTTC	CARGGLANYNEQFF
TRBD2	TRBV30	TRBJ2-5	few	13	TGTGCCTGGAGTGTTGCGGGAGGGGAGACCCAGTACTTC	CAWSVAGGETQYF
NA	TRBV9	TRBJ2-7	NA	14	TGTGCCAGCAGTGGGTCAGGAAAGAATTACGAGCAGTACTTC	CASSGSGKNYEQYF